This T cell receptor beta chain was identified during a study of cytomegalovirus exposure and HLA in healthy donors. Across the whole study: Researchers previously reported finding just under 120 million unique TCR beta sequences from 170 million or so T cells. The study, taken as a whole, reports: When the data were analyzed later, several of the most significant clusters appeared to be linked to common viral pathogens. Further analysis, carried out later, found HLA-associated TCR beta chains more clonally expanded than equally common other chains.

Points on this clone: Its antigen is not known.

This PCR relied on a set of 60 Vbeta primers and 13 Jbeta primers. The method was immunoSEQ multiplex PCR; TCRdb's version includes in-frame clones alone and lacks a portion of them. The sample spans around 140,000 clones; the ten largest clones claim approximately 1.7%. Germline V gives CDR1 LNHDA, CDR2 SQIVND (reference sequence). The length of the CDR3 is 14 residues. V gave up 3 bases and J gave up 5 bases; unmatched junction bases: 2. This TCR derives from a woman in her thirties or forties in good health and CMV-seropositive. Sequenced: PBMCs. This chain uses TRBV19 with TRBJ2-7, with 12 bases aligning to TRBD1. Here the CDR3 DNA reads TGTGCCAGTAGTATGGGACAGGGGGCCCACGAGCAGTACTTC. Its translation is CASSMGQGAHEQYF.